The 7 T cell receptor beta chains listed next were all sequenced from one sample in a study of T cell clonotyping in hematopoietic cell transplantation. The protocol was immunoSEQ multiplex PCR, while the TCRdb copy is restricted to in-frame clones and leaves out a portion. The sample records approximately 50,000 clones, under 90% being singletons. Time point in this sample: recipient sample about 28 days before transplant, after cytoreduction. The specimen was peripheral blood mononuclear cells, collected before stem cell transplant. These receptors were obtained from a man between 60 and 70 years old with biphenotypic leukemia. Some clones in this sample may be carry-over from other donors' samples.

Only a few counts were recorded for this clone. This rearrangement joins TRBV2 to TRBJ2-2; 7 positions agree with TRBD2. V lost 8 bases and J lost 2; bases outside the gene matches: 11. Germline V gene data show CDR1 as SNHLY and CDR2 as FYNNEI. The CDR3 length is 16 residues. CDR3 nucleotides: TGTGCCAGCTTCCCCTACGGGGAGGGTAACACCGGGGAGCTGTTTTTT. Its translation is CASFPYGEGNTGELFF. Filled out from reference TRBV2 and TRBJ2-2, the complete variable domain reads EPEVTQTPSHQVTQMGQEVILRCVPISNHLYFYWYRQILGQKVEFLVSFYNNEISEKSEIFDDQFSVERPDGSNFTLKIRSTKLEDSAMYFCASFPYGEGNTGELFFGEGSRLTVL.

The J gene is TRBJ2-6, the V gene TRBV5-1, with no clear D. The CDR3 loop spans 14 amino acids. V lost 0 bases and J 3 bases, leaving 4 bases between the germline ends. Germline CDR1 is SGHRS and CDR2 is YFSETQ. The CDR3 DNA reads TGCGCCAGCAGCTTGGACAGTGGGGCCAACGTCCTGACTTTC. Translated: CASSLDSGANVLTF.

This sequence joins TRBV28 and TRBJ1-5; D remains unclear. The germline V gene encodes CDR1 MDHEN and CDR2 SYDVKM. The CDR3 length is 19 residues. V was trimmed by 3 bases and J by 0 bases, leaving 21 bases between them. The CDR3 loop is CASSLVPVTVVNSNQPQHF. The CDR3, as DNA: TGTGCCAGCAGTTTGGTCCCGGTTACGGTTGTGAATAGCAATCAGCCCCAGCATTTT.

V gene TRBV30 combines with J gene TRBJ2-5, with TRBD2 identical over 9 bases. V lost 0 bases to trimming and J lost 4 bases; unmatched junction nucleotides: 9. The CDR3 contains 16 residues. Per germline, CDR1 GTSNPN and CDR2 SVGIG (reference sequence). The DNA for the CDR3 is TGTGCCTGGAGTGTAGTGGGACTAGCCCTCGGAGAGACCCAGTACTTC. It yields the protein CAWSVVGLALGETQYF. The whole variable domain, filled in from reference TRBV30 and TRBJ2-5, reads SQTIHQWPATLVQPVGSPLSLECTVEGTSNPNLYWYRQAAGRGLQLLFYSVGIGQISSEVPQNLSASRPQDRQFILSSKKLLLSDSGFYLCAWSVVGLALGETQYFGPGTRLLVL.

This clone was recorded only once. This chain uses TRBV4-2 with TRBJ1-2; 8 bases are shared with TRBD1. Germline CDR1 and CDR2: LGHNA and YNFKEQ. The CDR3 has 13 amino acids. The junction had 3 bases not matched to a gene; V was cut back by 4 bases and J by 5 bases. The CDR3 protein is CASSPDRGYGYTF. Written as DNA, the CDR3 is TGTGCCAGCAGCCCCGACAGGGGTTATGGCTACACCTTC.

The rearrangement joins TRBV7-3 to TRBJ2-5; D may be TRBD2 (5 bases). V lost 6 bases, J lost 7 bases, and 12 bases lay in between. Germline CDR1 SGHTA, CDR2 FQGTGA. The CDR3 length is 12 residues. CDR3 bases: TGTGCCAGCAGTCCGTTAGGAGGGACCCAGTACTTC. Amino acid sequence: CASSPLGGTQYF. Supplemented by reference TRBV7-3 and TRBJ2-5, the full variable domain reads GAGVSQTPSNKVTEKGKYVELRCDPISGHTALYWYRQSLGQGPEFLIYFQGTGAADDSGLPNDRFFAVRPEGSVSTLKIQRTERGDSAVYLCASSPLGGTQYFGPGTRLLVL.

The V call is TRBV19, the J call TRBJ2-5, with 7 bases matching TRBD2. Germline CDR1 reads LNHDA; CDR2 reads SQIVND (reference sequence). The CDR3 has 13 residues. V lost 6 bases to trimming and J lost 5 bases; unmatched junction nucleotides: 6. The CDR3 region has the DNA TGTGCCAGTAGCGCGGTGGGGGGGGAGACCCAGTACTTC. The encoded protein is CASSAVGGETQYF.